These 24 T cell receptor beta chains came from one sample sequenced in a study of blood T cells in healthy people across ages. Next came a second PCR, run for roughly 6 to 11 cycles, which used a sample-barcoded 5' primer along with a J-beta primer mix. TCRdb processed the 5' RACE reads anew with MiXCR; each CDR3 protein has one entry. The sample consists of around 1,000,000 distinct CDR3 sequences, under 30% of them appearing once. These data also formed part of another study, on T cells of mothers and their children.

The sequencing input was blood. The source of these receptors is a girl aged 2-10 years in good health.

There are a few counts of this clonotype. The CDR3 here is CASSSRVEQFF. The CDR3 nucleotides are TGTGCCAGCAGTAGCAGGGTTGAGCAGTTCTTC. This sequence joins TRBV2 and TRBJ2-5; the D gene is possibly TRBD1 (5 bases). Near its end, the DNA agrees better with TRBJ2-1, so the J call may be wrong. The V gene's germline CDR1 is SNHLY and CDR2 FYNNEI. This CDR3 has 11 amino acids.

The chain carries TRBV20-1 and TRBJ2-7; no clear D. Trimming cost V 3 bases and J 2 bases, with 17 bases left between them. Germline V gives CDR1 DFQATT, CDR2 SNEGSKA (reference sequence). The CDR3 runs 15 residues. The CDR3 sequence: CSASPSRLGAYEQYF. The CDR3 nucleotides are TGCAGTGCTAGCCCAAGTCGGTTAGGTGCCTACGAGCAGTACTTC.

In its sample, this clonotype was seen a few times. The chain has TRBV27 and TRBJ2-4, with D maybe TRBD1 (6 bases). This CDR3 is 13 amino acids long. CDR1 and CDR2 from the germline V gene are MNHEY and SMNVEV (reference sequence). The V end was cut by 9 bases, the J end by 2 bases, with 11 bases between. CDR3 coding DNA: TGTGCCAGTTCTGGACAGCCCAAAAACATTCAGTACTTC. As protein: CASSGQPKNIQYF.

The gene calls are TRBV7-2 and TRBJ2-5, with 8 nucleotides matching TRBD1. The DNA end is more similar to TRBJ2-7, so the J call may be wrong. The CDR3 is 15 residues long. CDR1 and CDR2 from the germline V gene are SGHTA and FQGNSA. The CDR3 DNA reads TGTGCCAGCAGCTTTAAGACAGGGGTTGCCTACGAGCAGTACTTC. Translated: CASSFKTGVAYEQYF.

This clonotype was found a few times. The CDR3 loop reads CASRYSGYPSDEQFF. The CDR3 DNA follows: TGTGCCAGCAGATACAGCGGGTACCCCTCCGATGAGCAGTTCTTC. The chain joins TRBV7-2 to TRBJ2-5; TRBD2 is a possible D gene (6 bases). TRBJ2-1 explains the end of the DNA better; the J call may be wrong. Germline CDR1 and CDR2: SGHTA and FQGNSA. There are 15 residues in the CDR3.

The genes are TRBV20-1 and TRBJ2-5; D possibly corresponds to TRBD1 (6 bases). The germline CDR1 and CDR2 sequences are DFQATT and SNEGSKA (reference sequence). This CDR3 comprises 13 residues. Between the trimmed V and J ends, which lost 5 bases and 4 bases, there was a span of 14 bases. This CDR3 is CSAGNRVTETQYF. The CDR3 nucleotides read TGCAGTGCTGGCAACAGGGTCACAGAGACCCAGTACTTC.

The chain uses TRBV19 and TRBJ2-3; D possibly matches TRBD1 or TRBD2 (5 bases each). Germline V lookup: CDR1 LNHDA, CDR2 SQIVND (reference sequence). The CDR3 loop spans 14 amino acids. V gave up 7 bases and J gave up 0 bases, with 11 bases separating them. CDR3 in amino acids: CASKEGPSTDTQYF. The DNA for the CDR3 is TGTGCCAGTAAAGAGGGACCCAGCACAGATACGCAGTATTTT.

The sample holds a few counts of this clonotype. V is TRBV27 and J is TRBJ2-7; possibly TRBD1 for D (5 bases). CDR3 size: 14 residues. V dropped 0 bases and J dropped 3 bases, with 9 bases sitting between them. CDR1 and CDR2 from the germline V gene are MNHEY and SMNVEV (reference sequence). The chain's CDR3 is CASSLSDTGYEQYF. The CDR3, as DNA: TGTGCCAGCAGTTTATCGGACACTGGCTACGAGCAGTACTTC.

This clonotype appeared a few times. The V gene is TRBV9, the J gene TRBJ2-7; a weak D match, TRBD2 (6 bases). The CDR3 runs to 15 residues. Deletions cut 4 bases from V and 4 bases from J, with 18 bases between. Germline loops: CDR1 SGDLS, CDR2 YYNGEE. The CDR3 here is CASSWGDGGSYEQYF. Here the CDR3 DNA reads TGTGCCAGCAGCTGGGGGGACGGTGGGTCTTACGAGCAGTACTTC.

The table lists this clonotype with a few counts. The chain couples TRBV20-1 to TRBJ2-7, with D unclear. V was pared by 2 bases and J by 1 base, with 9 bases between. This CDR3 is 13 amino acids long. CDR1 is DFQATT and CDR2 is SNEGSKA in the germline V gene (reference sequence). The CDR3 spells CSARITDSYEQYF. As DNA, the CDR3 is TGCAGTGCTAGAATTACGGATTCCTACGAGCAGTACTTC.

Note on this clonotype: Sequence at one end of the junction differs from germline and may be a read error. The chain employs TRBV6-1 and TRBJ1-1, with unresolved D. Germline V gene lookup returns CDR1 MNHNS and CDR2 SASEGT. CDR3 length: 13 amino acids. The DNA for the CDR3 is TGTGCCTGCAGTGAAGCGAGAGTCACTGAAGCTTTCTTT. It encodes CACSEARVTEAFF.

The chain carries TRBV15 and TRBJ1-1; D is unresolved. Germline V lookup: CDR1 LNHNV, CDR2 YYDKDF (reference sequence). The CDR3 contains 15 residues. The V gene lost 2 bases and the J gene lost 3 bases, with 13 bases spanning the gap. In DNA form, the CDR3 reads TGTGCCACCAGCAGATCTCCCCTGCCCCACACTGAAGCTTTCTTT. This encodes CATSRSPLPHTEAFF.

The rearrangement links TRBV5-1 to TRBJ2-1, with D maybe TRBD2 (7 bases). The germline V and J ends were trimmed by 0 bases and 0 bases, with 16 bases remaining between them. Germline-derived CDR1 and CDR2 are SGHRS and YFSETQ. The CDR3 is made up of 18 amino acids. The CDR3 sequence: CASSLVGPRGASYNEQFF. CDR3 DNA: TGCGCCAGCAGCTTGGTGGGTCCTCGGGGGGCCTCCTACAATGAGCAGTTCTTC.

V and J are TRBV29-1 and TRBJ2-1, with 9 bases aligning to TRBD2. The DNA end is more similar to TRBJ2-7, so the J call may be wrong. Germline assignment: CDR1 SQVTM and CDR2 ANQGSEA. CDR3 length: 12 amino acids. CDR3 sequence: CSVRETSGEQYF. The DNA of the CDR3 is TGCAGCGTTAGGGAGACTAGCGGCGAGCAGTACTTC.

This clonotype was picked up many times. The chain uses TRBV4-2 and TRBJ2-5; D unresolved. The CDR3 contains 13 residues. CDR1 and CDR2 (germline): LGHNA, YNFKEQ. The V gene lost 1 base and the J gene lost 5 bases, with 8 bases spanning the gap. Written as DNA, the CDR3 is TGTGCCAGCAGCCAAGGAAGCGCCGAGACCCAGTACTTC. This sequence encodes CASSQGSAETQYF.

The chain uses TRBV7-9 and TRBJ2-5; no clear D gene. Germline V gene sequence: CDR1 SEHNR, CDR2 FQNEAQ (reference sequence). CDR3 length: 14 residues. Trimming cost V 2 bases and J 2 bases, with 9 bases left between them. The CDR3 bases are TGTGCCAGCAGCTTAAAGTTCAGTCAAGAGACCCAGTACTTC. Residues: CASSLKFSQETQYF.

The CDR3 protein is CSVEWGQGYGGYTF. The CDR3, as DNA: TGCAGCGTTGAATGGGGACAGGGTTATGGTGGCTACACCTTC. The rearrangement joins TRBV29-1 to TRBJ1-2; 9 bases fit TRBD1. Trimming took 2 bases from V and 7 from J; bases not matched to a gene: 8. Germline V gene sequence: CDR1 SQVTM, CDR2 ANQGSEA. CDR3 length: 14 amino acids.

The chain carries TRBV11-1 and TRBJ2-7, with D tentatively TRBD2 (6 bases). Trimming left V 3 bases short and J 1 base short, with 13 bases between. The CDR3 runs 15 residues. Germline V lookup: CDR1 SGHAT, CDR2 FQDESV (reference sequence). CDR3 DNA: TGTGCCAGCAGCTTGGGGACTGTCAGATCCTACGAGCAGTACTTC. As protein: CASSLGTVRSYEQYF.

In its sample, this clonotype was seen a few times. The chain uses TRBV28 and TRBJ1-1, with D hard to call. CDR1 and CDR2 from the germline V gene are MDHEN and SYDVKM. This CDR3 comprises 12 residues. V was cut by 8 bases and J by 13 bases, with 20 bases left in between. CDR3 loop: CASYEKGLEGFF. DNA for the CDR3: TGTGCCAGCTACGAGAAGGGATTGGAGGGTTTCTTT.

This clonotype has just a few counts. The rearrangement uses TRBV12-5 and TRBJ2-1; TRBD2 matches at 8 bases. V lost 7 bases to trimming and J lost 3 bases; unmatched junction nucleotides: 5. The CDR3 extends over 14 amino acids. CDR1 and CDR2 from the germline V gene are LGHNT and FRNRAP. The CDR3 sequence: CASAWRGDYNEQFF. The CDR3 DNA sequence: TGTGCTAGTGCCTGGCGGGGGGACTACAATGAGCAGTTCTTC.

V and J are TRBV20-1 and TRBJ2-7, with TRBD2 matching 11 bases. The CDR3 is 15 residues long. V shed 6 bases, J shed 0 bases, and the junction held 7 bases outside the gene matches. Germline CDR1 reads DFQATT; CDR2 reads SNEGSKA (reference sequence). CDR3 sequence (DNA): TGCAGTGCCTCCCGACTAGCGGGGCTCTCCTACGAGCAGTACTTC. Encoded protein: CSASRLAGLSYEQYF.

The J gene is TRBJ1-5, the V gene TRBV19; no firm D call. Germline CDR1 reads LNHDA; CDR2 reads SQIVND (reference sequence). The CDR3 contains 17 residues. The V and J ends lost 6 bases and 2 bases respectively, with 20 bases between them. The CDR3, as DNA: TGTGCCAGTAGGTCGCGTCAGGCTCCCACCGGCAATCAGCCCCAGCATTTT. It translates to CASRSRQAPTGNQPQHF.

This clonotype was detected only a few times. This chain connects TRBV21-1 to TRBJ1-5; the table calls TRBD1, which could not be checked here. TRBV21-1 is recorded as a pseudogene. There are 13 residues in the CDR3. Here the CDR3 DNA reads TGTGCCAGCAGCGGATGGGGGGATCAGCCCCAGCATTTT. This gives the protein CASSGWGDQPQHF.

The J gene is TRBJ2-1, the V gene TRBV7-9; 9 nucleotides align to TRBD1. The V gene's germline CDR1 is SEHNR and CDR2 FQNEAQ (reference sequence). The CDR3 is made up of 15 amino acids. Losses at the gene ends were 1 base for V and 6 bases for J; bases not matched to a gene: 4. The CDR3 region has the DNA TGTGCCAGCAGCTTAGAGGACAGGGGTGTCAATGAGCAGTTCTTC. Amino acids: CASSLEDRGVNEQFF. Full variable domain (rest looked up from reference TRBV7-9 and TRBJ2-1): DTGVSQNPRHKITKRGQNVTFRCDPISEHNRLYWYRQTLGQGPEFLTYFQNEAQLEKSRLLSDRFSAERPKGSFSTLEIQRTEQGDSAMYLCASSLEDRGVNEQFFGPGTRLTVL.